The clone carrying this T cell receptor beta chain was observed at least ten times. A volume of 10 ml of fresh peripheral blood supplied the PBMCs. The data derive from a study of Graves' ophthalmopathy and Graves' hyperthyroidism. Study-level information: Peripheral blood was gathered at first diagnosis, ahead of any treatment whatsoever.

Amplification targeted the TCR beta CDR3 regions, with RNA transcripts as the source material. After a first-round RT-PCR with HTBI primers, a second-round multiplex PCR was run. MiXCR, applied by TCRdb to the multiplex PCR reads, yields one record per CDR3 protein. The repertoire holds some 520,000 distinct CDR3 sequences, approximately 15% seen once, with about 10% in the top ten. The sequence was collected from a woman in her twenties or thirties with Graves' ophthalmopathy. The material sequenced was blood.

CDR3 loop: CASSPQGLNTEAFF. DNA for the CDR3: TGTGCCAGCAGTCCCCAGGGCTTGAACACTGAAGCTTTCTTT. The J gene is TRBJ1-1, the V gene TRBV12-3 or TRBV12-4; weak D call: TRBD1 (5 bases). V dropped 5 bases and J dropped 0 bases, with 10 bases sitting between them. The CDR3 runs to 14 residues.